A single sample gave rise to the 3 T cell receptor beta chains below, sequenced in a study of shared clonotypes between healthy human individuals. Naive CD8 cells lacked CD45RO, underwent positive selection for CCR7 and left out terminally differentiated effector memory CD45RA+ cells. Sequencing used immunoSEQ multiplex PCR; TCRdb keeps in-frame clones, though not all of them. The sample records almost 700,000 clones, around 90% being singletons. The sequencing input was naive CD8+ T cells sorted from blood. The origin of the receptors is a young man in good health.

The chain has TRBV27 and TRBJ1-5; D possibly corresponds to TRBD1 (5 bases). This CDR3 region has 16 residues. Deletions cut 9 bases from V and 0 bases from J, with 18 bases between. Germline V CDR1 and CDR2: MNHEY, SMNVEV (reference sequence). In DNA form, the CDR3 reads TGTGCCAGTAGCAGTCTCCGGGACTATAGCAATCAGCCCCAGCATTTT. Amino acids: CASSSLRDYSNQPQHF.

The chain has TRBV2 and TRBJ1-4, with D possibly TRBD1 on 6 matching bases. The V end lost 2 bases, the J end lost 0 bases, and 13 bases lay between the germline ends. Germline V gives CDR1 SNHLY, CDR2 FYNNEI. The CDR3 runs to 17 residues. This CDR3 is CASSELTGQTTNEKLFF. CDR3 DNA: TGTGCCAGCAGTGAATTAACGGGACAAACAACTAATGAAAAACTGTTTTTT. Drawing the rest from reference TRBV2 and TRBJ1-4, the complete variable domain is EPEVTQTPSHQVTQMGQEVILRCVPISNHLYFYWYRQILGQKVEFLVSFYNNEISEKSEIFDDQFSVERPDGSNFTLKIRSTKLEDSAMYFCASSELTGQTTNEKLFFGSGTQLSVL.

This rearrangement joins TRBV11-3 to TRBJ2-1; D is perhaps TRBD2 (6 bases). The germline V gene encodes CDR1 SGHNT and CDR2 YENEEA. The V gene lost 4 bases and the J gene lost 7 bases, with 17 bases spanning the gap. The CDR3 is made up of 15 amino acids. The CDR3 reads CASSSATGAQNEQFF. The CDR3 DNA reads TGTGCCAGCAGCTCCGCGACGGGAGCGCAAAATGAGCAGTTCTTC.